Below, one T cell receptor beta chain is given with its context. Antigen: not known. This CDR3 contains 14 residues. V gave up 3 bases and J gave up 10 bases, with 16 bases separating them. Germline-derived CDR1 and CDR2 are LNHDA and SQIVND (reference sequence). These data originate in a study of cytomegalovirus exposure and HLA in healthy donors. Study-wide results and caveats: It was reported that the classifier diagnosed cytomegalovirus status with high specificity and sensitivity in both the original and validation cohorts. The listing of approximately 160 TCR beta chains classed them as cytomegalovirus-associated.

PCR was performed using 60 Vbeta and 13 Jbeta primers. TCRdb keeps only in-frame clones here, not all; method: immunoSEQ multiplex PCR. The sample lists 150,000 to 170,000 clones, nearly 80% occurring once. Donors showed nominal health when sampled, although they likely had unrecorded immune exposures. The source of this sequence is a man between 25 and 39 years old in good health and CMV-seropositive. Sequenced input: PBMCs. The chain is built from TRBV19 and TRBJ2-1; D perhaps matches TRBD2 (5 bases). The CDR3 DNA is TGTGCCAGTAGTATTAGGCCTAGCCCGGGGGAGCAGTTCTTC. This gives the protein CASSIRPSPGEQFF.